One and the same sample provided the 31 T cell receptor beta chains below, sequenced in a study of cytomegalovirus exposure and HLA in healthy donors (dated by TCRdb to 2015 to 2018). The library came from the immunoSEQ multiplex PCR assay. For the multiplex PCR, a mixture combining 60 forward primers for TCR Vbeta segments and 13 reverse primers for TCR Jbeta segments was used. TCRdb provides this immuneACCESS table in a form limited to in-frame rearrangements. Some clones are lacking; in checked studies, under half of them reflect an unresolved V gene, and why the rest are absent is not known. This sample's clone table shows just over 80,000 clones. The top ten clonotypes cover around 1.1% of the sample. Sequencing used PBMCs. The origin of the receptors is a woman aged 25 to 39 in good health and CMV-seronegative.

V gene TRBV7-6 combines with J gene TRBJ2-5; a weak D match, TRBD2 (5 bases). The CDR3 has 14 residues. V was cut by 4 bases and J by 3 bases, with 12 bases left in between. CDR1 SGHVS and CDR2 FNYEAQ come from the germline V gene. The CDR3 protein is CASSSRTREETQYF. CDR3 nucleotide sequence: TGTGCCAGCAGCTCTCGGACGCGGGAAGAGACCCAGTACTTC.

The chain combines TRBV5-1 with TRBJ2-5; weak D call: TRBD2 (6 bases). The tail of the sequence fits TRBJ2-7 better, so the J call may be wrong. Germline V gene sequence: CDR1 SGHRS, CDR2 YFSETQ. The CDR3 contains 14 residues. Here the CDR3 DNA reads TGCGCCAGCAGCTTCGGAGGGGTAACCTACGAGCAGTACTTC. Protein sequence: CASSFGGVTYEQYF.

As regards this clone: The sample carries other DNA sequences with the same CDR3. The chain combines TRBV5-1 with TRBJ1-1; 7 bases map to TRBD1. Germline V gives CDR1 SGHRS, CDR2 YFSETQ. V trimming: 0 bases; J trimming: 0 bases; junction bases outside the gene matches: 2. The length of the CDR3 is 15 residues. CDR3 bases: TGCGCCAGCAGCTTGGGACAGGGTTTGAACACTGAAGCTTTCTTT. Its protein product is CASSLGQGLNTEAFF.

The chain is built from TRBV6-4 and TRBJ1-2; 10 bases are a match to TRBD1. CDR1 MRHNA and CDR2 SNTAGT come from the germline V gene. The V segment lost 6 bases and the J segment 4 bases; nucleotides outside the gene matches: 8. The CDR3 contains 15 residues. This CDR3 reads CASSPDRGPSYGYTF. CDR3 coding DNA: TGTGCCAGCAGCCCTGACAGGGGGCCTAGCTATGGCTACACCTTC.

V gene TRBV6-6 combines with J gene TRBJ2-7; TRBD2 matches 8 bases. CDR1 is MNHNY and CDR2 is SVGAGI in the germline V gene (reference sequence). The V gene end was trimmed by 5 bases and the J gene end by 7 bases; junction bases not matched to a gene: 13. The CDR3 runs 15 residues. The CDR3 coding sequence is TGTGCCAGCAGTCCGATAGCGGGATATCCCGGGGAGCAGTACTTC. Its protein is CASSPIAGYPGEQYF.

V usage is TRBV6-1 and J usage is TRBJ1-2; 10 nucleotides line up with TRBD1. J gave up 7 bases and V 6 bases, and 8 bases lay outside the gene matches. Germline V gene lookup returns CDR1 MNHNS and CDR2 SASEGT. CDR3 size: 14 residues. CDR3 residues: CASRLDRGRSGYTF. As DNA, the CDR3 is TGTGCCAGCAGACTAGACAGGGGGCGAAGTGGCTACACCTTC.

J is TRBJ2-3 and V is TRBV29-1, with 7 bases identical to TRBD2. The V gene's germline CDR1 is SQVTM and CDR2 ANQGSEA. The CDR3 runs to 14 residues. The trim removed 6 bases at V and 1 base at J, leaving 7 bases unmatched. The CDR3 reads CSVKRDLGTDTQYF. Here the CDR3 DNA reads TGCAGCGTCAAGCGGGACCTGGGCACAGATACGCAGTATTTT.

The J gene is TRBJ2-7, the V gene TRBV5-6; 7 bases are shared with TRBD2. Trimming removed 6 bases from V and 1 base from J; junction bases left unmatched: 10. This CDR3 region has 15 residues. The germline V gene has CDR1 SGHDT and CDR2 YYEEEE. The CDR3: CASTPGGTVSYEQYF. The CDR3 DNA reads TGTGCCAGCACCCCCGGGGGGACTGTATCCTACGAGCAGTACTTC.

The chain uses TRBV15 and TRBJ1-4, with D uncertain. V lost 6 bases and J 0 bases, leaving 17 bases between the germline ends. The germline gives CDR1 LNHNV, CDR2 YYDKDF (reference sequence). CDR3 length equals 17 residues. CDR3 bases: TGTGCCACCAGTATTTACGGGGTGGGGACAACTAATGAAAAACTGTTTTTT. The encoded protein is CATSIYGVGTTNEKLFF.

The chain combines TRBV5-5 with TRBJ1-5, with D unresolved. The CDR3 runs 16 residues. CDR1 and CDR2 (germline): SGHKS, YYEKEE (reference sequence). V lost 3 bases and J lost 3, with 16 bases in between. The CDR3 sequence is CASSSAGKGNNQPQHF. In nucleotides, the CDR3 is TGTGCCAGCAGCTCCGCGGGAAAGGGTAACAATCAGCCCCAGCATTTT. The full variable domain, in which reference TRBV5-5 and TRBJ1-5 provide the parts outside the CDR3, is DAGVTQSPTHLIKTRGQQVTLRCSPISGHKSVSWYQQVLGQGPQFIFQYYEKEERGRGNFPDRFSARQFPNYSSELNVNALLLGDSALYLCASSSAGKGNNQPQHFGDGTRLSIL.

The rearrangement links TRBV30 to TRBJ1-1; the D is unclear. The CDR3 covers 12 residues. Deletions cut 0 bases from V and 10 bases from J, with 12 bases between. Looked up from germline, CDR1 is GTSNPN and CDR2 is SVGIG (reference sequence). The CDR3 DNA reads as TGTGCCTGGAGTGTCTACGAGGGAAGAGCTTTCTTT. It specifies CAWSVYEGRAFF.

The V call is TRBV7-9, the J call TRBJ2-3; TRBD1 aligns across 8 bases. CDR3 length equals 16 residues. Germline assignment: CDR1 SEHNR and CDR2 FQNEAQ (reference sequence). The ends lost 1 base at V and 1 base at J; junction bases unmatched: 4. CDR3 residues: CASSLGTGRRTDTQYF. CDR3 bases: TGTGCCAGCAGCTTAGGGACAGGGCGACGCACAGATACGCAGTATTTT. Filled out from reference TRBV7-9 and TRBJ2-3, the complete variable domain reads DTGVSQNPRHKITKRGQNVTFRCDPISEHNRLYWYRQTLGQGPEFLTYFQNEAQLEKSRLLSDRFSAERPKGSFSTLEIQRTEQGDSAMYLCASSLGTGRRTDTQYFGPGTRLTVL.

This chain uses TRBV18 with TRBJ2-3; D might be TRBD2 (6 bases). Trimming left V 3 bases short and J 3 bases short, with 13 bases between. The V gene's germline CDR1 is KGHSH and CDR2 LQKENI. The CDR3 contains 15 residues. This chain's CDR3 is CASSPLAIGTDTQYF. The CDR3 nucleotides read TGTGCCAGCTCACCCCTAGCGATCGGGACAGATACGCAGTATTTT.

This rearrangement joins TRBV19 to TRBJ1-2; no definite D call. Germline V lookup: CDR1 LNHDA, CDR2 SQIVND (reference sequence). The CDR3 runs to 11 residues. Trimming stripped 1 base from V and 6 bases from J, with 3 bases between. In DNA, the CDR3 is TGTGCCAGTAGTATAGCAGATGGCTACACCTTC. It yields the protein CASSIADGYTF.

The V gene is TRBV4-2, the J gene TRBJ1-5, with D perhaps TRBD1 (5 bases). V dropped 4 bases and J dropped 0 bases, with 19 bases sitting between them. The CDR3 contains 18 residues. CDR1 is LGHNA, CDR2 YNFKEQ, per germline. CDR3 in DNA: TGTGCCAGCAGCCCCTCGATGGATAGGGGTTATAGCAATCAGCCCCAGCATTTT. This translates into CASSPSMDRGYSNQPQHF.

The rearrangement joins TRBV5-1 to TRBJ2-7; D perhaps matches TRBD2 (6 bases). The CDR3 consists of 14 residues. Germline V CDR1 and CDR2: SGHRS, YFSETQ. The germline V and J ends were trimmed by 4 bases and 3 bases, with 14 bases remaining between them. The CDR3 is CASSDRDGSYEQYF. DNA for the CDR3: TGCGCCAGCAGCGACCGGGACGGGAGCTACGAGCAGTACTTC.

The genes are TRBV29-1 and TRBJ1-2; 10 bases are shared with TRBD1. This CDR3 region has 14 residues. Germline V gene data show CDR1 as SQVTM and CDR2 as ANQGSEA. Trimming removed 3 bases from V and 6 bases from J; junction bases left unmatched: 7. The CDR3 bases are TGCAGCGTTGAGGGCGACAGGGGGCGGGATGGCTACACCTTC. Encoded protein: CSVEGDRGRDGYTF.

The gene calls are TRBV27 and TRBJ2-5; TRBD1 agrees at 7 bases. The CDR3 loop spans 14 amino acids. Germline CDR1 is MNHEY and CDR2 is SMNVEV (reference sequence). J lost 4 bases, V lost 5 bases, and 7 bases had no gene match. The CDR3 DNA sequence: TGTGCCAGCAGTGCTGGACAGGCTGTAGAGACCCAGTACTTC. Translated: CASSAGQAVETQYF.

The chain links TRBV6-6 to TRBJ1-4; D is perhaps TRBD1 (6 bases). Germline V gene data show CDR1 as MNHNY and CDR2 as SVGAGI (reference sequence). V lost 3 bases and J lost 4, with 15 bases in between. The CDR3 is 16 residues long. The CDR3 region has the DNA TGTGCCAGCAGTTATGGGGGGGCGCGGGGTAATGAAAAACTGTTTTTT. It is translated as CASSYGGARGNEKLFF.

The CDR3 here is CASSQDRGGNQPQHF. The CDR3 DNA follows: TGTGCCAGCAGTCAGGACAGGGGAGGCAATCAGCCCCAGCATTTT. V and J are TRBV6-5 and TRBJ1-5; 9 bases fit TRBD1. This CDR3 has 15 amino acids. The V segment lost 5 bases and the J segment 2 bases; nucleotides outside the gene matches: 4. Germline lookup yields CDR1 MNHEY and CDR2 SVGAGI.

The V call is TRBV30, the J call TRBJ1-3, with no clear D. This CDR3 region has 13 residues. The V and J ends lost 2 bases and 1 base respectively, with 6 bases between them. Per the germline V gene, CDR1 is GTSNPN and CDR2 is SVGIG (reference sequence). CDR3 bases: TGTGCCTGGAGTAGGAGTTCTGGAAACACCATATATTTT. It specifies CAWSRSSGNTIYF.

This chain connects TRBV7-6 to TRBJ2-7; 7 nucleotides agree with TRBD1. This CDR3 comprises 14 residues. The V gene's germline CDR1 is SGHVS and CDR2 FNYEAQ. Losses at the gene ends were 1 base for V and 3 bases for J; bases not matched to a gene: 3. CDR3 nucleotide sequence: TGTGCCAGCAGCTTAGGACAGGGCGTCTACGAGCAGTACTTC. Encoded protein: CASSLGQGVYEQYF.

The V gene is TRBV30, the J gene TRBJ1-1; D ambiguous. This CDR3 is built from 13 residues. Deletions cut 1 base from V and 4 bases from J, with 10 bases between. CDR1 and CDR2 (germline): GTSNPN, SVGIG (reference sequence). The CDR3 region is CAWSGERGTEAFF. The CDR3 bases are TGTGCCTGGAGTGGGGAGCGGGGCACTGAAGCTTTCTTT.

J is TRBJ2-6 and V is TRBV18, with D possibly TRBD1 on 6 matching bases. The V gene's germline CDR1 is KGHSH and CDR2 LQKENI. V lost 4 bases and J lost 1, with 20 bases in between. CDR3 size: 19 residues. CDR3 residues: CASSRLSGARTSGANVLTF. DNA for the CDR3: TGTGCCAGCTCACGACTGTCAGGGGCGCGAACATCTGGGGCCAACGTCCTGACTTTC.

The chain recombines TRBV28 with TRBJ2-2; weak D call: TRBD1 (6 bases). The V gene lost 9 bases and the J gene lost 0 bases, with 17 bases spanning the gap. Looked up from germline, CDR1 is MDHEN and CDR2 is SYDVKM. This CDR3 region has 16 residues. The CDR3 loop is CARGGHKVANTGELFF. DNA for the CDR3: TGTGCCAGAGGGGGACATAAGGTCGCGAACACCGGGGAGCTGTTTTTT.

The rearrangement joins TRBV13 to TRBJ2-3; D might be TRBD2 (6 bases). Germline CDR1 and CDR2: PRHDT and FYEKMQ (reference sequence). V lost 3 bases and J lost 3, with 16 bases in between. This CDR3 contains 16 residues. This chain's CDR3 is CASSFASEEVTDTQYF. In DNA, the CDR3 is TGTGCCAGCAGCTTCGCTAGCGAGGAGGTGACAGATACGCAGTATTTT. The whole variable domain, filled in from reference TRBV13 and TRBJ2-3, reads AAGVIQSPRHLIKEKRETATLKCYPIPRHDTVYWYQQGPGQDPQFLISFYEKMQSDKGSIPDRFSAQQFSDYHSELNMSSLELGDSALYFCASSFASEEVTDTQYFGPGTRLTVL.

CDR3 protein: CASSPQGRAVNTEAFF. The CDR3 DNA reads as TGTGCCAGCAGCCCCCAGGGGAGGGCGGTGAACACTGAAGCTTTCTTT. This chain joins TRBV11-2 and TRBJ1-1; TRBD1 is a possible D gene (6 bases). This CDR3 has 16 residues. Trimming removed 5 bases from V and 0 bases from J, with 16 bases in between. Germline values: CDR1 SGHAT, CDR2 FQNNGV. Filled out from reference TRBV11-2 and TRBJ1-1, the complete variable domain reads EAGVAQSPRYKIIEKRQSVAFWCNPISGHATLYWYQQILGQGPKLLIQFQNNGVVDDSQLPKDRFSAERLKGVDSTLKIQPAKLEDSAVYLCASSPQGRAVNTEAFFGQGTRLTVV.

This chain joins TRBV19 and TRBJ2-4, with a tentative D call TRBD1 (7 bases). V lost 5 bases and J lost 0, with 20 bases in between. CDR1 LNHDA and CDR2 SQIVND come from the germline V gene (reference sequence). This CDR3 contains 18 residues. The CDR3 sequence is CASSPAWRGQLAKNIQYF. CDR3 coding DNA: TGTGCCAGTAGTCCGGCGTGGAGGGGACAGCTAGCCAAAAACATTCAGTACTTC.

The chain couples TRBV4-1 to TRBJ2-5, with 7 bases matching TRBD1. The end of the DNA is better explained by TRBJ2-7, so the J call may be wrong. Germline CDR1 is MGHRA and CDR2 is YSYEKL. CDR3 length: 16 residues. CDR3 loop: CASSLLFNRGRDEQYF. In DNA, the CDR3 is TGCGCCAGCAGCCTTCTGTTTAACAGGGGCCGCGACGAGCAGTACTTC.

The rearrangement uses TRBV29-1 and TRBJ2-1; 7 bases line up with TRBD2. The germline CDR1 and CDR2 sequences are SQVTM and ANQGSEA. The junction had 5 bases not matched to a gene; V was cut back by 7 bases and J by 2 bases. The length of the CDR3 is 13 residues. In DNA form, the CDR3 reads TGCAGCGGAGGCGGGAGTGCCTACAATGAGCAGTTCTTC. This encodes CSGGGSAYNEQFF.

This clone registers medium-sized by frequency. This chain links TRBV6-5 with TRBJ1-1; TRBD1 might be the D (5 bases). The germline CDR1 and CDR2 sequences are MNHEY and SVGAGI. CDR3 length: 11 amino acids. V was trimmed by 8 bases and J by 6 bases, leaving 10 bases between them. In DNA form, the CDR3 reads TGTGCCAGCGGGGCAGGCCCTGAAGCTTTCTTT. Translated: CASGAGPEAFF.